This entry lists 21 T cell receptor beta chains sequenced from one sample in a study of tumor and adjacent non-tumor tissue in lung cancer. RNA was extracted from bulk tissue without any cell sorting. The normal lung tissue was taken more than 3 cm from the tumor edge. A modified ARM-PCR protocol with three rounds of nested PCR amplified TCRbeta. TCRdb re-called the multiplex PCR reads through MiXCR, storing one row per CDR3 protein. This table holds almost 75,000 distinct CDR3 sequences, under 70% found once. What was sequenced was distant non-tumor lung tissue. The source of these receptors is a woman between 50 and 59 years old with non-small cell lung cancer.

The sample holds a few counts of this clonotype. A much more abundant neighbour one base away suggests this may be a read error. The conserved final phenylalanine or tryptophan is absent from the CDR3, which likely points to a read error. The rearrangement links TRBV10-3 to TRBJ2-2; a possible D gene is TRBD2 (7 bases). This CDR3 spans 15 amino acids. V lost 7 bases to trimming and J lost 4 bases, with 16 bases between them. Germline V gene data show CDR1 as ENHRY and CDR2 as SYGVKD. In DNA form, the CDR3 reads TGTGCCATCACGGGAGGAGGACAGAGCACCGGGGAGCTGTTTTTA. Residues: CAITGGGQSTGELFL.

A note on this clonotype: No conserved phenylalanine or tryptophan is present at the end of the CDR3, so a read error is the likely explanation. This rearrangement joins TRBV4-1 to TRBJ2-7, with a weak D call TRBD2 (6 bases). V was clipped by 1 base and J by 6 bases, with 13 bases between them. The germline V gene encodes CDR1 MGHRA and CDR2 YSYEKL. The CDR3 length is 14 residues. The CDR3 region has the DNA TGCGCCAGCAGCCAAGGCCGTTTGGGGGGCGAGCAGTACATC. Its protein product is CASSQGRLGGEQYI.

As for this clonotype: The germline gene is not matched at one end of the junction; a read error may be the cause. V gene TRBV12-3 or TRBV12-4 combines with J gene TRBJ1-1; no definite D call. The CDR3 runs to 15 residues. DNA for the CDR3: TGTGCCAGCAGTAGAGACCCGGTGGAAAACACTGAGGCTTTCTTT. It encodes CASSRDPVENTEAFF.

This clonotype was counted a few times. The V and J genes are TRBV24-1 and TRBJ2-1, with a possible D match to TRBD2 (6 bases). The CDR3 runs 15 residues. CDR1 and CDR2 from the germline V gene are KGHDR and SFDVKD. Trimming cost V 4 bases and J 0 bases, with 9 bases left between them. The CDR3 loop is CATSDHGGSYNEQFF. Written as DNA, the CDR3 is TGTGCCACCAGTGACCACGGGGGCTCCTACAATGAGCAGTTCTTC.

The sample holds many counts of this clonotype. The chain couples TRBV6-1 to TRBJ2-2; D gene ambiguous. The ends were cut back, 4 bases at V and 4 bases at J, with 10 bases in the middle. The CDR3 spans 14 residues. Germline V lookup: CDR1 MNHNS, CDR2 SASEGT. CDR3 amino acids: CASSAETPTGELFF. CDR3 coding DNA: TGTGCCAGCAGTGCCGAAACCCCCACCGGGGAGCTGTTTTTT.

For this clonotype: A much bigger clone sits one base away, suggesting this may be a read error. This chain joins TRBV20-1 and TRBJ1-4; no firm D call. This CDR3 contains 15 residues. Germline V gene data show CDR1 as DFQATT and CDR2 as SNEGSKA (reference sequence). This chain's CDR3 is CSARHPGSTNEELFF. For the CDR3, the DNA is TGCAGTGCCAGACACCCCGGGTCGACGAATGAAGAACTGTTTTTT.

Notes on this clonotype: Being one base from a much bigger clone, this may be a read error. The chain employs TRBV10-3 and TRBJ2-7; D might be TRBD1 (6 bases). Between the trimmed V and J ends, which lost 6 bases and 2 bases, there was a span of 17 bases. CDR3 size: 15 residues. Germline CDR1 is ENHRY and CDR2 is SYGVKD. CDR3 sequence: CAISLGAGGTYEQYF. The CDR3 bases are TGTGCCATCAGCCTGGGGGCTGGCGGTACCTACGAGCAGTACTTC.

This CDR3 reads CSASSRPGRETLYF. DNA of the CDR3: TGCAGTGCTTCTTCCCGCCCAGGGAGGGAGACCCTATACTTC. V is TRBV20-1 and J is TRBJ2-5, with TRBD2 identical over 7 bases. The germline V gene encodes CDR1 DFQATT and CDR2 SNEGSKA (reference sequence). The CDR3 length is 14 residues. Losses at the gene ends were 5 bases for V and 14 bases for J; bases not matched to a gene: 20.

There are many counts of this clonotype. The gene calls are TRBV20-1 and TRBJ1-2; TRBD1 agrees at 7 bases. V shed 1 base and J 4 bases; nucleotides not matched to a gene: 12. The CDR3 extends over 16 amino acids. Germline loops: CDR1 DFQATT, CDR2 SNEGSKA (reference sequence). The DNA for the CDR3 is TGCAGTGCTAGAGTGGACAGGTCTAAGGTCACCTATGGCTACACCTTC. Translating gives CSARVDRSKVTYGYTF.

Concerning this clonotype: A much larger clone lies a single base off, so this may be a read error. V gene TRBV12-3 or TRBV12-4 combines with J gene TRBJ1-4, with 10 bases that match TRBD1. This CDR3 contains 15 residues. In nucleotides, the CDR3 is TGTGCCAGGAGTTCAGGACAGGGGGTGAGGGAAAAACTGTTTTTT. Amino acids: CARSSGQGVREKLFF.

On this clonotype: One end of the junction varies from germline; a read error may be responsible. The chain combines TRBV4-1 with TRBJ2-3, with D perhaps matching TRBD1 or TRBD2 (6 bases each). This CDR3 region has 15 residues. Germline loops: CDR1 MGHRA, CDR2 YSYEKL. CDR3 DNA sequence: TGCACCAGCAGCCAAGCCGTGGGGGGCACAAATACGCAGTATTTT. Amino acid sequence: CTSSQAVGGTNTQYF.

As regards this clonotype: It may be a read error: a sequence one base away is much more abundant. This chain links TRBV6-2 or TRBV6-3 with TRBJ2-7, with 13 bases that match TRBD2. J was trimmed by 10 bases and V by 6 bases; bases with no gene match: 6. The CDR3 runs 13 residues. CDR1 and CDR2 (germline): MNHEY, SVGEGT. CDR3 DNA: TGTGCCAGCAGCCGACTAGCGGGAGGCGATCAGTACTTC. As protein: CASSRLAGGDQYF.

Points on this clonotype: The conserved phenylalanine or tryptophan is not found at the CDR3 terminus, so this likely reflects a read error. This chain's CDR3 is CVSSDGLAGNYEQYL. CDR3 bases: TGCGTCAGCAGTGATGGACTAGCGGGAAACTACGAGCAGTACCTC. The chain joins TRBV6-1 to TRBJ2-7; 12 bases fit TRBD2. This CDR3 is 15 amino acids long. CDR1 is MNHNS, CDR2 SASEGT, per germline.

As to this clonotype: Germline and junction disagree at one end, which may indicate a read error. The chain has TRBV2 and TRBJ1-4; 7 positions agree with TRBD1. CDR1 is SNHLY and CDR2 is FYNNEI in the germline V gene. The CDR3 is made up of 16 amino acids. CDR3 sequence reads: CTSSPIWTGGSEKLFF. In DNA, the CDR3 is TGTACCAGCAGCCCTATATGGACAGGCGGCTCGGAAAAACTGTTTTTT.

Within the sample, this clonotype is medium-sized. CDR3 region: CASSLGGAYGNQPQHF. Here the CDR3 DNA reads TGTGCCAGCAGTTTGGGGGGGGCTTATGGCAATCAGCCCCAGCATTTT. The chain uses TRBV12-3 or TRBV12-4 and TRBJ1-5, with a tentative D call TRBD1 (6 bases). The germline V and J ends were trimmed by 3 bases and 2 bases, with 14 bases remaining between them. This CDR3 is 16 amino acids long.

A word on this clonotype: Possible read error: a much larger clone is one base away. The CDR3 DNA follows: TGTGCCAGCCAACGGGACCGCTCTTCCTGCGAGCAGTACTTC. Translated: CASQRDRSSCEQYF. The rearrangement joins TRBV10-3 to TRBJ2-7, with D perhaps TRBD1 or TRBD2 (5 bases each). There are 14 residues in the CDR3. Germline V gene sequence: CDR1 ENHRY, CDR2 SYGVKD.

Regarding this clonotype: Its ends do not fully match the called genes, so a read error is possible. J is TRBJ2-4 and V is TRBV5-1; maybe TRBD2 (5 bases). Germline CDR1 is SGHRS and CDR2 is YFSETQ. The CDR3 totals 13 residues. CDR3 residues: CAGSLAGADIQYF. CDR3 in DNA: TGCGCCGGCAGCTTGGCTGGAGCGGACATTCAGTACTTC.

This clonotype was observed a few times. The chain joins TRBV19 to TRBJ2-1; 8 bases are a match to TRBD2. Trimming took 0 bases from V and 12 from J; bases not matched to a gene: 13. The CDR3 spans 16 residues. Germline V gives CDR1 LNHDA, CDR2 SQIVND (reference sequence). The CDR3 region has the DNA TGTGCCAGTAGTATAGAGGGGGTAGCGGGGATTGGAGGGCAGTTCTTC. It encodes CASSIEGVAGIGGQFF.

This sequence joins TRBV11-2 and TRBJ2-3; TRBD2 aligns across 10 bases. V dropped 5 bases and J dropped 2; count of bases not matched to a gene: 4. Germline CDR1 and CDR2: SGHAT and FQNNGV. The CDR3 is 15 amino acids. The CDR3, as DNA: TGTGCCAGCAGCCTCGGACTAGCGGACACAGATACGCAGTATTTT. It encodes CASSLGLADTDTQYF.

J is TRBJ2-2 and V is TRBV24-1, with D maybe TRBD2 (5 bases). The CDR3 covers 17 residues. In germline, CDR1 is KGHDR, CDR2 SFDVKD. The germline V and J ends were trimmed by 7 bases and 11 bases, with 28 bases remaining between them. For the CDR3, the DNA is TGTGCCACCAGCAACGAAACGGGGTTCCGAGGGATCGGTGAGCTGTTTTTT. This gives the protein CATSNETGFRGIGELFF.

This clonotype was seen many times. V is TRBV29-1 and J is TRBJ2-1; D is unclear. CDR1 and CDR2 from the germline V gene are SQVTM and ANQGSEA. The CDR3 runs to 11 residues. The germline V and J ends were trimmed by 0 bases and 9 bases, with 6 bases remaining between them. The CDR3 DNA reads TGCAGCGTTGAAGAGGCCAGTGAGCAGTTCTTC. Its translation is CSVEEASEQFF.